This T cell receptor (beta chain) was profiled in a study of neoadjuvant nivolumab and ipilimumab in lung cancer. Study information: Patients got nivolumab 3 mg/kg on days 1, 15 and 29; combination added ipilimumab 1 mg/kg day 1.

Study-wide results and caveats: Only a single major-pathologic-response sample was available for clonality analysis. Pretherapy blood TCR richness correlated positively with resected tumor richness. TCR receptors were sequenced in few samples.

Clones were read by immunoSEQ multiplex PCR, and TCRdb kept only the in-frame ones, dropping some. This sample has roughly 13,000 clones; almost 96% occur once, and the top ten carry 2% to 3%. On this clone: Its antigen is not identified.

Germline trimming cut 0 bases from V and 0 bases from J; bases unmatched to any gene: 5. Looked up from germline, CDR1 is LGHNA and CDR2 is YNFKEQ. This CDR3 comprises 18 residues. This sequence originates from an adult with non-small cell lung cancer. This chain links TRBV4-2 with TRBJ2-3, with TRBD2 matching 11 bases. The sequences come from peripheral blood, collected after neoadjuvant nivolumab, alone or with ipilimumab, at or shortly before surgery. CDR3 protein: CASSQDLLAGGSTDTQYF. In DNA, the CDR3 is TGTGCCAGCAGCCAAGACCTCCTAGCGGGAGGAAGCACAGATACGCAGTATTTT.